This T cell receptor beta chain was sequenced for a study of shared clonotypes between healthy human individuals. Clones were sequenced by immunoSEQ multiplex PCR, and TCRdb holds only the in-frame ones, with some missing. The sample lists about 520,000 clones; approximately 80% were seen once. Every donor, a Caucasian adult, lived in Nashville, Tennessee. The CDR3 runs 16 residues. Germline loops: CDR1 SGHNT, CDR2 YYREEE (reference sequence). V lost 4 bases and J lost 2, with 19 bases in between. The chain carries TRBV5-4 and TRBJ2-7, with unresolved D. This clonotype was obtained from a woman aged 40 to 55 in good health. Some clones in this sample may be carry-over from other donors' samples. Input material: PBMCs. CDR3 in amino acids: CASSPRLGSPTYEQYF. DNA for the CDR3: TGTGCCAGCAGCCCGCGATTAGGTTCACCTACCTACGAGCAGTACTTC.